This T cell receptor (beta chain) originates from a study of blood T cell repertoires in COVID-19. Study-wide context: Some COVID-19 samples were acute and others convalescent; all came from the United States, Italy and Spain. T cells, B-cell-depleted T cells, or PBMCs provided the cDNA or gDNA that served as material.

Trimming removed 0 bases from V and 9 bases from J, with 9 bases in between. Looked up from germline, CDR1 is LNHDA and CDR2 is SQIVND (reference sequence). The CDR3 runs 13 residues. Assay: immunoSEQ multiplex PCR; the TCRdb copy retains only in-frame clones and omits some. The data show roughly 210,000 clones, approximately 81% seen once. This sequence originates from an elderly woman with COVID-19, enrolled during active disease. The chain employs TRBV19 and TRBJ1-5; no reliable D call. The material sequenced was peripheral blood. The CDR3, as DNA: TGTGCCAGTAGTATAGATCCGGGTTCGCCCCAGCATTTT. The encoded protein is CASSIDPGSPQHF.